The clone carrying this T cell receptor beta chain was counted many times. Antigen specificity is unknown. The sample belongs to a study of spatial heterogeneity in lung cancer. Findings and caveats of the study: One measure, the expanded intratumoral alpha and beta TCR count, tracked tumor mutation counts.

MiXCR was run by TCRdb on the 5' RACE reads, yielding one entry per CDR3 protein. The sample holds 20,000 to 25,000 distinct CDR3 sequences, 15% seen once. Between the trimmed V and J ends, which lost 6 bases and 0 bases, there was a span of 13 bases. This CDR3 comprises 14 residues. In germline, CDR1 is DFQATT, CDR2 SNEGSKA (reference sequence). The time point: sample taken at primary tumor resection. The TCR originated in a female donor with early-stage non-small cell lung cancer. The sample here was lung tumor tissue, taken at surgery. The V call is TRBV20-1, the J call TRBJ2-3; D gene ambiguous. Here the CDR3 reads CSATLGISTDTQYF. In DNA, the CDR3 is TGCAGTGCGACTCTAGGGATAAGCACAGATACGCAGTATTTT.